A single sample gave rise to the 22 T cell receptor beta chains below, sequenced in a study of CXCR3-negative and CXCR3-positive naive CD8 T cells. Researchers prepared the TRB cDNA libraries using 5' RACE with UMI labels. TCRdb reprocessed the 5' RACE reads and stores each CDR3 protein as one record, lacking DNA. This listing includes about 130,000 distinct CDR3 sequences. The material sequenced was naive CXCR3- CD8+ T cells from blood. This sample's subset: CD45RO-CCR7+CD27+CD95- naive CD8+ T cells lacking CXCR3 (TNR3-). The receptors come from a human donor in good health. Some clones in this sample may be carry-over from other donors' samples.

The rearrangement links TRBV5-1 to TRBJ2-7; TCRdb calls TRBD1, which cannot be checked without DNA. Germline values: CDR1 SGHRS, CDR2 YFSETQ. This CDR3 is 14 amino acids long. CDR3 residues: CASSLPGQVYEQYF.

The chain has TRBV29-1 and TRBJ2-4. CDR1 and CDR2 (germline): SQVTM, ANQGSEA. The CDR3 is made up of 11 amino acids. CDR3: CSVVEENIQYF.

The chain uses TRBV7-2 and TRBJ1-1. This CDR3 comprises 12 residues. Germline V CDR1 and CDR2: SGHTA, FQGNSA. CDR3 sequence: CASGALNTEAFF.

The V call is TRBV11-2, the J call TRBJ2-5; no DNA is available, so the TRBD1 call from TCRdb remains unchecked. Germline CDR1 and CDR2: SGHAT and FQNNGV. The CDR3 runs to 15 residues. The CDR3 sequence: CASSFLDRGQETQYF.

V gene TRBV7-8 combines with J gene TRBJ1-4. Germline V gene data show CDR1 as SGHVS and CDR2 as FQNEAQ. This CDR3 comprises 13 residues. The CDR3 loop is CASSLISDEKLFF.

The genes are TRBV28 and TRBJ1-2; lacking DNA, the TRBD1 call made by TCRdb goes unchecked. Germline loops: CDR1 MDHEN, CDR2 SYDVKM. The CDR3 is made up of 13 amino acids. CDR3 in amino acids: CASSLSARDGYTF.

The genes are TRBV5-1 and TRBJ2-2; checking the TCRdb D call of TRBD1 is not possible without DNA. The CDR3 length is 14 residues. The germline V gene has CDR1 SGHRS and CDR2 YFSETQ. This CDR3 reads CASSYGTGAGELFF.

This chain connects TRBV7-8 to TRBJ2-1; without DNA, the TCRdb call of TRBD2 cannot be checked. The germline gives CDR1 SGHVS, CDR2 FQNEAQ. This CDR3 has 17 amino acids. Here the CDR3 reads CASSRLAGLSSYNEQFF.

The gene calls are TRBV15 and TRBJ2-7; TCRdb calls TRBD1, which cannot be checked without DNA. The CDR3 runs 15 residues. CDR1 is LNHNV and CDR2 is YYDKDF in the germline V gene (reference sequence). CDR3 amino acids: CATSSPGTGIEEQYF.

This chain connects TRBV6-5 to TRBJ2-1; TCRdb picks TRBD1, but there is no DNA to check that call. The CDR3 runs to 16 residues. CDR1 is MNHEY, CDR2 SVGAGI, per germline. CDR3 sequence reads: CASSQLGGNPPREQFF.

The CDR3 loop reads CASSKFSGRRGPSTEQYF. The rearrangement uses TRBV21-1 and TRBJ2-7; TCRdb picks TRBD2, but there is no DNA to check that call. TRBV21-1 is termed a pseudogene. There are 18 residues in the CDR3.

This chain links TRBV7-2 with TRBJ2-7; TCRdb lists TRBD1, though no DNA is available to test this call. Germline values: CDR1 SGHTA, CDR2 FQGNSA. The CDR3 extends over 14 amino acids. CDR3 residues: CASSETGAGYEQYF.

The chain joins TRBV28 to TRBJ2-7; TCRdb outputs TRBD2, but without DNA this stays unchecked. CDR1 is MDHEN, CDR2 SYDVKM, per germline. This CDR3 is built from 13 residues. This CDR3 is CATWTSGAYEQYF. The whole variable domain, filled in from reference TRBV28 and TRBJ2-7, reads DVKVTQSSRYLVKRTGEKVFLECVQDMDHENMFWYRQDPGLGLRLIYFSYDVKMKEKGDIPEGYSVSREKKERFSLILESASTNQTSMYLCATWTSGAYEQYFGPGTRLTVT.

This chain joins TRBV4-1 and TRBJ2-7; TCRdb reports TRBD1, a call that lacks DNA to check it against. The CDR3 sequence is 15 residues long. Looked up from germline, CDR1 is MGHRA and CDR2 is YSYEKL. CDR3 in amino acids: CASSQGTGHSYEQYF.

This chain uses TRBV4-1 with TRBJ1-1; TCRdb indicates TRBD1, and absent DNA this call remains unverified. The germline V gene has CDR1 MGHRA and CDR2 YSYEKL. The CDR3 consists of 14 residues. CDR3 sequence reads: CASSQTELDTEAFF.

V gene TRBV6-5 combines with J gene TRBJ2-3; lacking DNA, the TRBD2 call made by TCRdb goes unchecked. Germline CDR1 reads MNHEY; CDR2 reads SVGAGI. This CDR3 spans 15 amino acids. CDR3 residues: CASSPRDSDTDTQYF.

The CDR3 sequence: CASSSSGMLPYEQYF. The rearrangement joins TRBV5-5 to TRBJ2-7; the TCRdb D gene call, TRBD2, has no DNA to confirm it. Germline-derived CDR1 and CDR2 are SGHKS and YYEKEE (reference sequence). The CDR3 length is 15 residues.

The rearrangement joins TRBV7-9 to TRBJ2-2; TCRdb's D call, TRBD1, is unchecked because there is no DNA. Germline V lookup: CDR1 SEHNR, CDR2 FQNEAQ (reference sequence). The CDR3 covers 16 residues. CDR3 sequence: CASSTPGHPNTGELFF.

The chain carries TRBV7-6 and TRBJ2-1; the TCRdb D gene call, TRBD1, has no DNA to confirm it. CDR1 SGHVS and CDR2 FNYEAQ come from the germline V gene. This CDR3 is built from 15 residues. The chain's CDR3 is CASSPRVGEYNEQFF.

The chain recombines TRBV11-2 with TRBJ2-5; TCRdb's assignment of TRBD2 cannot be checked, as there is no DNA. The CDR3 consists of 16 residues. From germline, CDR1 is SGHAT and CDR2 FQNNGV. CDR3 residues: CASSLLWRQVSETQYF.

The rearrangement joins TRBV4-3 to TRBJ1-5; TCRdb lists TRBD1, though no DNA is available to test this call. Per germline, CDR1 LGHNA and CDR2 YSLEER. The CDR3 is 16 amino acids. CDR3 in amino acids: CASSQHRGHPDQPQHF.

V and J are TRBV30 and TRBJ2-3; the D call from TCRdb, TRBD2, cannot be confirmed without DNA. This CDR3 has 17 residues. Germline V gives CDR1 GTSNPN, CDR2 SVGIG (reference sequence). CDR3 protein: CAWRGTSGRGDTDTQYF.